Listed here is a single TCR beta chain. The data originate from a study of graft-versus-host responses after intestinal transplantation. TCRdb's copy holds only in-frame clones and misses some; the assay was immunoSEQ multiplex PCR. The sample gives some 15,000 clones, around a third of which show up once; about 4% is in the top ten. The V gene lost 6 bases and the J gene lost 0 bases, with 15 bases spanning the gap. The CDR3 totals 15 residues. The germline V gene encodes CDR1 MNHNY and CDR2 SVGAGI (reference sequence). The sequenced sample was alloreactive CD4+ T cells from a mixed lymphocyte reaction culture, obtained before intestinal transplant. Subset described: CFSE-low proliferating T cells sorted from roughly six-day pre-transplant mixed lymphocyte reaction (GvH or HvG direction). The sequence came from a human patient who received an intestinal transplant. The chain links TRBV6-6 to TRBJ2-7; either TRBD1 or TRBD2 may supply D (6 bases each). Here the CDR3 DNA reads TGTGCCAGCAGGGCGGGCGGGACATTCTCCTACGAGCAGTACTTC. Its protein product is CASRAGGTFSYEQYF.